This T cell receptor beta chain was retrieved from a study of early T cells in non-severe SARS-CoV-2 infection. Study summary: Chains were not paired, and sequencing was done on bulk RNA from unsorted whole blood.

Each single cDNA molecule received a unique molecular identifier. TCRdb re-analysed the 5' RACE reads in MiXCR, keeping a single row per CDR3 protein. The data show 25,000 to 35,000 distinct CDR3 sequences, with roughly 5.3% seen just once and 20% to 25% held by the top ten. The CDR3 runs to 18 residues. V was shortened by 5 bases and J by 3 bases, with 21 bases between the two germline ends. From germline, CDR1 is SGHRS and CDR2 YFSETQ. This clonotype was picked up many times. Its specificity is unknown. Study-wide points: Missing private and CD4 specificities, VDJdb matching favored anti-spike CD8 responses.

The receptor was isolated from an adult who was a healthcare worker with PCR-confirmed SARS-CoV-2 infection or an uninfected control (not recorded which). The specimen was whole blood. The chain uses TRBV5-1 and TRBJ2-6; D perhaps matches TRBD1 (6 bases). The CDR3 DNA reads TGCGCCAGCAGTCCGCTACCGGACAGATCCTTTGGGGCCAACGTCCTGACTTTC. Translated: CASSPLPDRSFGANVLTF.